The 5 T cell receptor beta chains listed next were all sequenced from one sample in a study of regulatory T cells in long-lasting Graves disease. The authors built TCR beta libraries using iRepertoire HTBI primers and Arm-PCR of CDR3 regions. From the multiplex PCR reads, TCRdb called clonotypes with MiXCR, one entry per CDR3 protein. In the table there are some 300,000 distinct CDR3 sequences, 22% of which are singletons. Time point given: persistent/refractory GD, antithyroid drugs over 5 years with positive TRAb. Researchers made the TCR library from RNA that was extracted from PBMCs. Sequences were derived from peripheral blood mononuclear cells (PBMCs), sampled when the disease was refractory, from a patient treated with antithyroid drugs. These receptors all stem from a female donor with Graves disease.

The genes are TRBV7-2 and TRBJ2-5, with D perhaps matching TRBD1 or TRBD2 (5 bases each). This CDR3 region has 16 residues. Germline V lookup: CDR1 SGHTA, CDR2 FQGNSA. Trimming cost V 1 base and J 5 bases, with 17 bases left between them. The CDR3 loop is CASSLVNGAAPETQYF. The CDR3 DNA reads TGTGCCAGCAGCTTAGTTAACGGGGCGGCCCCGGAGACCCAGTACTTC.

In this sample, this clonotype turned up a few times. This chain uses TRBV7-2 with TRBJ1-2; D is unclear. CDR1 is SGHTA, CDR2 FQGNSA, per germline. Trimming left V 5 bases short and J 8 bases short, with 15 bases between. The CDR3 spans 13 residues. This chain's CDR3 is CASSLHLSGGYTF. CDR3 nucleotides: TGTGCCAGCAGCCTTCATCTGTCCGGGGGCTACACCTTC. Combining the CDR3 with reference TRBV7-2 and TRBJ1-2 gives the whole variable domain GAGVSQSPSNKVTEKGKDVELRCDPISGHTALYWYRQSLGQGLEFLIYFQGNSAPDKSGLPSDRFSAERTGGSVSTLTIQRTQQEDSAVYLCASSLHLSGGYTFGSGTRLTVV.

This clonotype was seen many times. The genes are TRBV28 and TRBJ2-2; unclear D gene. This CDR3 spans 15 amino acids. Trimming left V 6 bases short and J 1 base short, with 12 bases between. The germline gives CDR1 MDHEN, CDR2 SYDVKM. Here the CDR3 DNA reads TGTGCCAGCAGGATGGGGTCATTGAACACCGGGGAGCTGTTTTTT. This encodes CASRMGSLNTGELFF.

With respect to this clonotype: One end of the junction does not line up with germline, which may come from a read error. The chain carries TRBV28 and TRBJ1-2; tentatively, D is TRBD1 (5 bases). Germline loops: CDR1 MDHEN, CDR2 SYDVKM. The CDR3 covers 15 residues. CDR3 region: CASSLGAGTNYGHTF. The CDR3 DNA is TGTGCCAGCAGTTTAGGAGCGGGGACTAACTATGGCCACACCTTC.

This chain links TRBV6-1 with TRBJ1-1; D may be TRBD1 (6 bases). CDR1 and CDR2 (germline): MNHNS, SASEGT. The V and J ends lost 9 bases and 1 base respectively, with 18 bases between them. The length of the CDR3 is 15 residues. The CDR3 DNA reads TGTGCCAGTCAAGACTGGGGGGCCAAGAACACTGAAGCTTTCTTT. Encoded protein: CASQDWGAKNTEAFF.